This TCR beta chain is from a study of blood T cell repertoires in COVID-19. Sequencing was performed with immunoSEQ multiplex PCR; in TCRdb, only in-frame clones are kept and a portion is missing. The sample contains roughly 190,000 clones, approximately 85% of which appear only once. This sequence was found in a woman between 70 and 85 years old with active or convalescent COVID-19. The sequencing sample was made of peripheral blood.

DNA for the CDR3: TGTGCCAGCAGTTTCTACAGGGGAACCAGTGGGTACGAGCAGTACTTC. Translated, it gives CASSFYRGTSGYEQYF. The chain joins TRBV27 to TRBJ2-7; 7 bases agree with TRBD1. With 3 bases clipped from V and 4 bases from J, the junction kept 12 bases outside the gene matches. Germline-derived CDR1 and CDR2 are MNHEY and SMNVEV (reference sequence). The CDR3 loop spans 16 amino acids.